This T cell receptor (beta chain) stems from a study of Graves' ophthalmopathy and Graves' hyperthyroidism. Study overall: Upon initial diagnosis and before any treatment, peripheral blood was collected.

RNA transcripts provided the template for amplifying TCR beta CDR3 regions. HTBI-primed RT-PCR formed the first round, and a multiplex PCR formed the second. Using its own MiXCR run on the multiplex PCR reads, TCRdb lists one record per CDR3 protein. The data show 650,000 to 800,000 distinct CDR3 sequences, over 40% seen once. V gave up 5 bases and J gave up 3 bases; unmatched junction bases: 3. CDR1 SQVTM and CDR2 ANQGSEA come from the germline V gene. The CDR3 consists of 12 residues. At least ten counts were recorded for this clonotype. Clinical symptoms, serum thyroxine, TRAb, thyroid ultrasound and orbital computed tomography were relied on for diagnosis.

The chain employs TRBV29-1 and TRBJ1-2; the match to TRBD1 covers 7 bases. This clonotype originated in an adult man with Graves' ophthalmopathy. Sequenced: peripheral blood. Here the CDR3 DNA reads TGCAGCGTTCAAACAGGGGACTATGGCTACACCTTC. Its translation: CSVQTGDYGYTF.